This T cell receptor beta chain was identified in a study of blood T cell repertoires in COVID-19. Generated by immunoSEQ multiplex PCR, the TCRdb table keeps only in-frame clones and is missing some. The table shows roughly 330,000 clones, with roughly 89% occurring only once. The clonotype comes from a man aged 30-40 years with COVID-19, enrolled during active disease. Sequencing was done on a sample of peripheral blood.

The CDR3 reads CAIRRGSKNIQYF. CDR3 sequence (DNA): TGTGCCATCCGAAGGGGGTCCAAAAACATTCAGTACTTC. The chain links TRBV12-3 or TRBV12-4 to TRBJ2-4; maybe TRBD1 (6 bases). The CDR3 consists of 13 residues. V gave up 10 bases and J gave up 2 bases, with 12 bases separating them.